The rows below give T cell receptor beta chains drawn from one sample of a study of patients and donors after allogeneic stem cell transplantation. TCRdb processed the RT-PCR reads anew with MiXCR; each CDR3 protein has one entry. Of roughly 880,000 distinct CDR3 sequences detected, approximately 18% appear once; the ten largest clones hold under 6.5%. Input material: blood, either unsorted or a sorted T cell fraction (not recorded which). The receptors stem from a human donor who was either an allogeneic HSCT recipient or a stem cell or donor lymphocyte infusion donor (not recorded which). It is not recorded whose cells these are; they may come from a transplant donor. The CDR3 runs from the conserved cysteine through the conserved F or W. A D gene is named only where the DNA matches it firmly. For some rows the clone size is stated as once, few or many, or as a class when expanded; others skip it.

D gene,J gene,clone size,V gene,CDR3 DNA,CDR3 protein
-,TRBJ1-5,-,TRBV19,TGTGCCAGTAGTATTGGAGATCAGCCCCAGCATTTT,CASSIGDQPQHF
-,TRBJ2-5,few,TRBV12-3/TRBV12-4,TGTGCCAGCAGCCCCAACCTATCACGGCACCAAGAGACCCAGTACTTC,CASSPNLSRHQETQYF
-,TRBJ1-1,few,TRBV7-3,TGTGCCAGCAGCTTAATCGGCATCGGGGACACTGAAGCTTTCTTT,CASSLIGIGDTEAFF
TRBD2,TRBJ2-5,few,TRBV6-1,TGTGCCAGCAGCCGTCCGGGACTAGCGGCAAAAGAGACCCAGTACTTC,CASSRPGLAAKETQYF
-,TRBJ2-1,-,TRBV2,TGTGCCAGCAGTTCCGGGTTAAATTACTACAATGAGCAGTTCTTC,CASSSGLNYYNEQFF
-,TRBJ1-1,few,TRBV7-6,TGTGCCAGCAGCTTAAGGGAGAGCGACACTGAAGCTTTCTTT,CASSLRESDTEAFF
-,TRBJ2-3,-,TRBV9,TGTGCCAGCAGCGTAGATAGCGTTACGCAGTATTTT,CASSVDSVTQYF
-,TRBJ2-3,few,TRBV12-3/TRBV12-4,TGTGCCAGCACTATTACAAAAGGTCTGTTGGGCACAGATACGCAGTATTTT,CASTITKGLLGTDTQYF
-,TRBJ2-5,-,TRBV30,TGTGCCTGGAAAACTGCGGGAGAGACCCAGTACTTC,CAWKTAGETQYF
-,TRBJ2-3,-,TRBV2,TGTGCCAGCAGAGATATACAGGGCGGCACAGATACGCAGTATTTT,CASRDIQGGTDTQYF
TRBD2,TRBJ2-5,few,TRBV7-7,TGTGCTAGCAGCCGGGTAACTAGCGGGGGACGCCAAGAGACCCAGTACTTC,CASSRVTSGGRQETQYF
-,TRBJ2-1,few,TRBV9,TGTGCCAGCAGCGTAGGGACCATAAGGAATGAGCAGTTCTTC,CASSVGTIRNEQFF
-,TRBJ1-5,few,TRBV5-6,TGTGCCAGCAGCTCGGCCCGAGGAAGCAGGAGCAATCAGCCCCAGCATTTT,CASSSARGSRSNQPQHF
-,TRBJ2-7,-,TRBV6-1,TGTGCCAGCAGTAGAACCTCGGTCCGCTACGAGCAGTACTTC,CASSRTSVRYEQYF
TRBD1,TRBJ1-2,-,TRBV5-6,TGTGCCAGCAGCTTAACAACAGGGGGCGGTGGCTACACCTTC,CASSLTTGGGGYTF
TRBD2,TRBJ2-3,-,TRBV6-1,TGTGCCAGTATCTCCCGGGAGGAAGGCACAGATACGCAGTATTTT,CASISREEGTDTQYF
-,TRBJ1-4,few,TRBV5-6,TGTGCCAGCAGCTTGTGGGTTGAGTCAAGGGAAAAACTGTTTTTT,CASSLWVESREKLFF
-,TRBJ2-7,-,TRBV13,TGTGCCAGCAGCCTCTCCCAGGAAACAGACGAGCAGTACTTC,CASSLSQETDEQYF
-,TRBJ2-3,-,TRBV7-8,TGTGCCAGCAGCCCCCTCACGGGTTCAGATACGCAGTATTTT,CASSPLTGSDTQYF
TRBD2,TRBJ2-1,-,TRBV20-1,TGCAGTGCTAGAGGCTGGGCGGGGGGGCGAGATGAGCAGTTCTTC,CSARGWAGGRDEQFF
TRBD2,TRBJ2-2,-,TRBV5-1,TGCGCCAGCAGCTTCTCCGGGAGTAGCGGGAGGGCCTGGGAGCTGTTTTTT,CASSFSGSSGRAWELFF
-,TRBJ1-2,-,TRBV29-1,TGCAGCGTTGAAGGGGGGAGGGTTAATGGCTACACCTTC,CSVEGGRVNGYTF
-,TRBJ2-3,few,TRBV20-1,TGCAGTGCTAGTAGCCGGGGTAGAAGTTCAGATACGCAGTATTTT,CSASSRGRSSDTQYF
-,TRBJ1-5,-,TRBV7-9,TGTGCCAGCAGCGTAGGGGGGGCGGCCCAGCATTTT,CASSVGGAAQHF
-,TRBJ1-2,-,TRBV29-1,TGCAGCGTTTTGGGGAACAGCTATGGCTACACCTTC,CSVLGNSYGYTF
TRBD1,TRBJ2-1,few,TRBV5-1,TGCGCCAGCAGCCCTGGACAGGGTGGGGATGAGCAGTTCTTC,CASSPGQGGDEQFF
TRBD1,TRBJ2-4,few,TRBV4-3,TGCGCCAGCAGCCAAGATCGGGTGCAGGGGGCTAAAAACATTCAGTACTTC,CASSQDRVQGAKNIQYF
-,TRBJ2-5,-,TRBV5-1,TGCGCCAGCAGCCGTAGGGGCTGGCAGGGAGGAGGAGAGACCCAGTACTTC,CASSRRGWQGGGETQYF
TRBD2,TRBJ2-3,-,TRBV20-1,TGCAGTGCTAGAGATCTCAGGGCTAGCGGGGGCGGGCGCACAGATACGCAGTATTTT,CSARDLRASGGGRTDTQYF
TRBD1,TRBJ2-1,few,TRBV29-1,TGCAGCGTCATTACGGGACAGGGTTACAATGAGCAGTTCTTC,CSVITGQGYNEQFF
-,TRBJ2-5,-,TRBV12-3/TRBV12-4,TGTGCCAGCAGTGCCCGGAGCCAAGAGACCCAGTACTTC,CASSARSQETQYF
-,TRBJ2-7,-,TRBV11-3,TGTGCCAGCAGCACTGGGACCAACTACGAGCAGTACTTC,CASSTGTNYEQYF
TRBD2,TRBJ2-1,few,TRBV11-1,TGTGCCAGCAGCCCCGAGCGGGGGGTAGGGATCTTC,CASSPERGVGIF
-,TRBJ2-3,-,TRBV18,TGTGCCAGCAGACTCCCAGACGGCGGGACAGATACGCAGTATTTT,CASRLPDGGTDTQYF
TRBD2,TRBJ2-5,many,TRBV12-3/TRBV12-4,TGTGCCAGCAGTTCGCCAGCCTCGGGAGGGACCCAGTACTTC,CASSSPASGGTQYF
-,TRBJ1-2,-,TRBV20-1,TGCAGTGCTTCCCCACCGACAGGTTTGGATGGCTACACCTTC,CSASPPTGLDGYTF
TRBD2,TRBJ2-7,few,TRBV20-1,TGCAGTGCTTCCCTGGCGGGGGTGTCCTACGAGCAGTACTTC,CSASLAGVSYEQYF
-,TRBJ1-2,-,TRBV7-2,TGTGCCAGCAGCTTGGGGACCCTTTGGGGCTACACCTTC,CASSLGTLWGYTF
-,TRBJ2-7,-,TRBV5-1,TGCGCCAGCAGCTTGAGTTGGAAGTCGAGCTCCTACGAGCAGTACTTC,CASSLSWKSSSYEQYF
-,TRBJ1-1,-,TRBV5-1,TGCGCCAGCAGCTTGGAAGCCGATCGCACTGAAGCTTTCTTT,CASSLEADRTEAFF
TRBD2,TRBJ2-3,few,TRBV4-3,TGCGCCAGCAGCCTAGCGGGGGCCATTAGCACAGATACGCAGTATTTT,CASSLAGAISTDTQYF
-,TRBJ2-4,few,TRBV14,TGTGCCAGCAGTCGGGGCGGGGATAACATTCAGTACTTC,CASSRGGDNIQYF
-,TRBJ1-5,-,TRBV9,TGTGCCAGCAGCGTAGGGGGCAGGGAGGGTCAGCCCCAGCATTTT,CASSVGGREGQPQHF
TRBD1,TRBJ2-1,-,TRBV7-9,TGTGCCAGCAGCCCCCAAACGAAGGGGGCGCACAATGAGCAGTTCTTC,CASSPQTKGAHNEQFF
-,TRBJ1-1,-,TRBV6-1,TGTGCCAGCAGCGACAGGTCCGTGGATGCTTTCTTT,CASSDRSVDAFF
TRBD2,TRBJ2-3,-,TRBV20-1,TGCAGTGCTCCAAAGACTAGCGGGGGGGGAGATACGCAGTATTTT,CSAPKTSGGGDTQYF
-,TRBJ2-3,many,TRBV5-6,TGTGCCAGCAGCCAGGATCTGGACATACGGAGCCCAGATACGCAGTATTTT,CASSQDLDIRSPDTQYF
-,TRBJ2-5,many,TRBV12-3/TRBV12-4,TGTGCCAGCAGTTCGGTGATGGAGACCCAGTACTTC,CASSSVMETQYF
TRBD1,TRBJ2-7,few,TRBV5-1,TGCGCCAGCAGCTTGGGTGGGACAGGGTACCACGAGCAGTACTTC,CASSLGGTGYHEQYF
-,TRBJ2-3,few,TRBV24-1,TGTGCCACCAGTAAGGGGGGGATAGCACCTAGCACAGATACGCAGTATTTT,CATSKGGIAPSTDTQYF
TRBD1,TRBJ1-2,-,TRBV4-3,TGCGCCAGCAGCCACGAGACAGGGAGTGACTATGGCTACACCTTC,CASSHETGSDYGYTF
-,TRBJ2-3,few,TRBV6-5,TGTGCCAGCAGTTACGTCGGGAGCACAGATACGCAGTATTTT,CASSYVGSTDTQYF
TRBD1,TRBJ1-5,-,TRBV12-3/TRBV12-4,TGTGCCAGCAGACTAGGGGACAGAGGCAATCAGCCCCAGCATTTT,CASRLGDRGNQPQHF
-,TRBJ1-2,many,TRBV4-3,TGCGCCAGCAGCCAAGATCGTGGAGGGGGCTACACCTTC,CASSQDRGGGYTF
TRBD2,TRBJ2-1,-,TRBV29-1,TGCAGCGTTGAGACTAGCGGGAGCTCCTACAATGAGCAGTTCTTC,CSVETSGSSYNEQFF
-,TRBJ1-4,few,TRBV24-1,TGTGCCACCAGTGATTCCAGGGTGGCCCACCGAAAACTGTTTTTT,CATSDSRVAHRKLFF
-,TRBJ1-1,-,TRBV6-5,TGTGCCAGCGGTGGGGGCCGGACTGAAGCTTTCTTT,CASGGGRTEAFF
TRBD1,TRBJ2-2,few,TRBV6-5,TGTGCCAGCAGTTACTCGATACCGGGACAGGGGGCATCCGGGGAGCTGTTTTTT,CASSYSIPGQGASGELFF
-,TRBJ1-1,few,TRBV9,TGTGCCAGCAGCTGGGGACGGTACACTGAAGCTTTCTTT,CASSWGRYTEAFF